Below are 24 T cell receptor beta chains sequenced from a single sample in a study of blood T cell repertoires in COVID-19 (dated by TCRdb to between 2020 and 2021). Library prep was done by the immunoSEQ multiplex PCR assay. Not all clones reach the TCRdb copy of this immuneACCESS table, which keeps in-frame sequences only. Checked studies attribute under half of the gap to unresolved V genes and leave the rest unexplained. The sample table shows some 28,000 clones, and over 75% are seen once. Of the sample, around 25% falls within the top ten clones. Sequencing used peripheral blood. Receptors originate from a human donor in a cohort sampled during active COVID-19.

This rearrangement joins TRBV6-2 or TRBV6-3 to TRBJ2-7; tentative D call: TRBD1 (7 bases). Germline CDR1 MNHEY, CDR2 SVGEGT. The germline V and J ends were trimmed by 0 bases and 6 bases, with 21 bases remaining between them. This CDR3 is built from 17 residues. The CDR3 protein is CASSYSRGPGGSLEQYF. CDR3 DNA: TGTGCCAGCAGTTACTCGAGAGGTCCAGGGGGGTCTCTCGAGCAGTACTTC.

This clone was detected once. The chain joins TRBV2 to TRBJ2-5; D perhaps matches TRBD1 (5 bases). Between the trimmed V and J ends, which lost 1 base and 5 bases, there was a span of 11 bases. The CDR3 is made up of 14 amino acids. Germline V gives CDR1 SNHLY, CDR2 FYNNEI. CDR3: CASSEGRAGETQYF. The CDR3 coding sequence is TGTGCCAGCAGTGAAGGCAGGGCTGGTGAGACCCAGTACTTC. Supplemented by reference TRBV2 and TRBJ2-5, the full variable domain reads EPEVTQTPSHQVTQMGQEVILRCVPISNHLYFYWYRQILGQKVEFLVSFYNNEISEKSEIFDDQFSVERPDGSNFTLKIRSTKLEDSAMYFCASSEGRAGETQYFGPGTRLLVL.

The V call is TRBV7-3, the J call TRBJ1-6, with D maybe TRBD1 (5 bases). The CDR3 runs to 15 residues. Germline lookup yields CDR1 SGHTA and CDR2 FQGTGA. The V end was cut by 0 bases, the J end by 4 bases, with 7 bases between. The CDR3 DNA is TGTGCCAGCAGCTTAACCAAGGGGTATAATTCACCCCTCCACTTT. Amino acids: CASSLTKGYNSPLHF.

CDR3 nucleotides: TGTGCCAGCAGTTGGGACAGGGCCGCTGGAAACACCATATATTTT. This encodes CASSWDRAAGNTIYF. V gene TRBV6-2 or TRBV6-3 combines with J gene TRBJ1-3; 9 nucleotides line up with TRBD1. J gave up 2 bases and V 4 bases, and 3 bases lay outside the gene matches. The CDR3 runs 15 residues. Germline V lookup: CDR1 MNHEY, CDR2 SVGEGT.

This chain links TRBV12-3 or TRBV12-4 with TRBJ1-2; 11 bases agree with TRBD1. This CDR3 comprises 12 residues. V lost 6 bases and J lost 8; bases outside the gene matches: 2. CDR3 nucleotides: TGTGCCAGCAGAAGGGACAGGGGGGGCTACACCTTC. It specifies CASRRDRGGYTF.

CDR3 residues: CASSSQLNYGYTF. For the CDR3, the DNA is TGTGCCAGCAGCTCACAGCTTAACTATGGCTACACCTTC. V is TRBV7-2 and J is TRBJ1-2, with unresolved D. The CDR3 is 13 residues long. Trimming took 4 bases from V and 1 from J, leaving 7 bases between them. Germline values: CDR1 SGHTA, CDR2 FQGNSA.

The rearrangement joins TRBV9 to TRBJ2-1, with 9 bases lining up with TRBD2. The germline CDR1 and CDR2 sequences are SGDLS and YYNGEE. This CDR3 contains 15 residues. With V trimmed by 3 bases and J by 4 bases, 5 bases remained unmatched. In DNA form, the CDR3 reads TGTGCCAGCAGCGCCCCTAGCGGGGCATACAATGAGCAGTTCTTC. Residues: CASSAPSGAYNEQFF.

This chain uses TRBV5-1 with TRBJ2-1, with TRBD1 matching over 8 bases. V lost 3 bases to trimming and J lost 5 bases; unmatched junction nucleotides: 7. Germline CDR1 SGHRS, CDR2 YFSETQ. This CDR3 spans 15 amino acids. The CDR3 reads CASSSRQGLDNEQFF. The CDR3 DNA follows: TGCGCCAGCAGCTCGAGACAGGGGTTGGACAATGAGCAGTTCTTC.

Only one count was recorded for this clone. V and J are TRBV4-1 and TRBJ2-1; 8 bases are a match to TRBD1. The CDR3 sequence is 12 residues long. J lost 12 bases, V lost 1 base, and 2 bases had no gene match. The V gene's germline CDR1 is MGHRA and CDR2 YSYEKL. CDR3 in amino acids: CASSQGTGMQFF. The CDR3 bases are TGCGCCAGCAGCCAAGGGACAGGGATGCAGTTCTTC.

This rearrangement joins TRBV5-1 to TRBJ2-2; D uncertain. Germline-derived CDR1 and CDR2 are SGHRS and YFSETQ. Trimming removed 7 bases at V and 6 bases at J, with 10 bases between. This CDR3 contains 12 residues. The CDR3 nucleotides read TGCGCCAGCGGCCCCTTGGCCGGGGAGCTGTTTTTT. Translated: CASGPLAGELFF.

The chain couples TRBV19 to TRBJ2-3, with TRBD2 matching over 10 bases. Germline CDR1 reads LNHDA; CDR2 reads SQIVND (reference sequence). The length of the CDR3 is 18 residues. Unmatched junction bases numbered 12, after V lost 3 bases and J lost 3 bases. The CDR3 nucleotides read TGTGCCAGTAGTATGCAGATAGCGGGGGGAGGCTCAACAGATACGCAGTATTTT. This encodes CASSMQIAGGGSTDTQYF.

The chain has TRBV30 and TRBJ2-2, with D possibly being TRBD1 (5 bases). The V gene lost 5 bases and the J gene lost 5 bases, with 9 bases spanning the gap. Germline values: CDR1 GTSNPN, CDR2 SVGIG (reference sequence). The CDR3 totals 12 residues. CDR3 coding DNA: TGTGCCTGGGGCAGGGTTACCGGGGAGCTGTTTTTT. It translates to CAWGRVTGELFF.

This clone was seen just once. The chain couples TRBV15 to TRBJ2-7, with TRBD2 identical over 7 bases. The CDR3 loop spans 15 amino acids. Per germline, CDR1 LNHNV and CDR2 YYDKDF (reference sequence). V lost 4 bases, J lost 3 bases, and 9 bases stayed unmatched. The CDR3 sequence is CATSKERGSSYEQYF. The CDR3 region has the DNA TGTGCCACCAGCAAAGAGCGGGGCAGCAGCTACGAGCAGTACTTC. Full variable domain (rest looked up from reference TRBV15 and TRBJ2-7): DAMVIQNPRYQVTQFGKPVTLSCSQTLNHNVMYWYQQKSSQAPKLLFHYYDKDFNNEADTPDNFQSRRPNTSFCFLDIRSPGLGDTAMYLCATSKERGSSYEQYFGPGTRLTVT.

The CDR3 reads CASSQARNTEAFF. Here the CDR3 DNA reads TGTGCCAGCAGCCAAGCCAGGAACACTGAAGCTTTCTTT. The rearrangement uses TRBV14 and TRBJ1-1; the D is unclear. V lost 1 base and J lost 1, with 4 bases in between. Per the germline V gene, CDR1 is SGHDN and CDR2 is FVKESK. The length of the CDR3 is 13 residues.

This chain links TRBV28 with TRBJ2-1; TRBD2 is a possible D gene (6 bases). The V gene's germline CDR1 is MDHEN and CDR2 SYDVKM. Trimming removed 5 bases at V and 9 bases at J, with 17 bases between. The CDR3 is made up of 14 amino acids. The DNA of the CDR3 is TGTGCCAGCAGTCTCGGGACTTGGGTCCCTGAGCAGTTCTTC. Translation gives CASSLGTWVPEQFF.

V gene TRBV13 combines with J gene TRBJ1-5; weak D call: TRBD1 (6 bases). Trimming cost V 2 bases and J 6 bases, with 23 bases left between them. The CDR3 sequence is 18 residues long. CDR1 PRHDT and CDR2 FYEKMQ come from the germline V gene (reference sequence). DNA of the CDR3: TGTGCCAGCAGCTTAACTAAGGGCAGGGGAGCTCCCCTTCAGCCCCAGCATTTT. Its protein product is CASSLTKGRGAPLQPQHF.

This clone has just a few counts. The chain combines TRBV6-5 with TRBJ2-2, with a possible D match to TRBD2 (5 bases). Germline V lookup: CDR1 MNHEY, CDR2 SVGAGI. V lost 6 bases, J lost 3 bases, and 14 bases lay in between. CDR3 length equals 15 residues. CDR3 DNA sequence: TGTGCCAGCAGCCCCGGACTTACCCACACCGGGGAGCTGTTTTTT. Residues: CASSPGLTHTGELFF.

This chain joins TRBV14 and TRBJ1-1, with D tentatively TRBD1 (6 bases). Trimming cost V 4 bases and J 4 bases, with 13 bases left between them. Germline V lookup: CDR1 SGHDN, CDR2 FVKESK. This CDR3 region has 14 residues. The CDR3: CASSLNRAGTEAFF. The CDR3, as DNA: TGTGCCAGCAGCCTAAACAGGGCTGGCACTGAAGCTTTCTTT. The complete variable domain, with remaining parts taken from reference TRBV14 and TRBJ1-1, reads EAGVTQFPSHSVIEKGQTVTLRCDPISGHDNLYWYRRVMGKEIKFLLHFVKESKQDESGMPNNRFLAERTGGTYSTLKVQPAELEDSGVYFCASSLNRAGTEAFFGQGTRLTVV.

V usage is TRBV6-6 and J usage is TRBJ2-7; TRBD2 agrees at 11 bases. CDR1 is MNHNY, CDR2 SVGAGI, per germline (reference sequence). Trimming took 6 bases from V and 2 from J; bases not matched to a gene: 6. There are 15 residues in the CDR3. The CDR3: CASRNPSGGPYEQYF. The CDR3 coding sequence is TGTGCCAGCAGAAACCCTAGCGGGGGGCCCTACGAGCAGTACTTC.

This rearrangement joins TRBV5-6 to TRBJ1-1, with D maybe TRBD1 (5 bases). Trimming left V 2 bases short and J 1 base short, with 9 bases between. Germline CDR1 reads SGHDT; CDR2 reads YYEEEE. This CDR3 is built from 14 residues. In DNA, the CDR3 is TGTGCCAGCAGCTTAGTCGGACAGAACACTGAAGCTTTCTTT. It encodes CASSLVGQNTEAFF.

A single count supports this clone. The rearrangement uses TRBV27 and TRBJ2-2; D is unclear. CDR1 MNHEY and CDR2 SMNVEV come from the germline V gene (reference sequence). The CDR3 contains 13 residues. V dropped 5 bases and J dropped 3 bases, with 7 bases sitting between them. CDR3 nucleotides: TGTGCCAGCAGTCACAGCCACACCGGGGAGCTGTTTTTT. Amino acids: CASSHSHTGELFF.

This chain connects TRBV28 to TRBJ2-3; TRBD1 matches at 8 bases. Trimming took 4 bases from V and 1 from J; bases not matched to a gene: 7. The CDR3 has 16 amino acids. Per germline, CDR1 MDHEN and CDR2 SYDVKM. The CDR3 is CASSSPQGDGTDTQYF. In DNA, the CDR3 is TGTGCCAGCAGTTCGCCACAGGGGGACGGCACAGATACGCAGTATTTT.

The rearrangement links TRBV7-8 to TRBJ1-2, with D hard to call. Germline V gene data show CDR1 as SGHVS and CDR2 as FQNEAQ. The CDR3 runs to 15 residues. The V gene lost 2 bases and the J gene lost 2 bases, with 12 bases spanning the gap. The CDR3: CASSLPPGGNYGYTF. As DNA, the CDR3 is TGTGCCAGCAGCTTACCTCCGGGAGGCAACTATGGCTACACCTTC.

The chain links TRBV19 to TRBJ1-3; 9 nucleotides line up with TRBD1. The CDR3 extends over 14 amino acids. Trimming took 5 bases from V and 6 from J; bases not matched to a gene: 5. The germline gives CDR1 LNHDA, CDR2 SQIVND (reference sequence). CDR3 sequence: CASSLRTGANTIYF. The CDR3 bases are TGTGCCAGTAGTCTTCGGACAGGGGCAAACACCATATATTTT.